The clone carrying this TCR beta chain was counted only a few times. Its antigen is unidentified. TCR alpha and TCR beta cDNA libraries carrying sample barcodes and UMIs came from 5'RACE with constant-segment primers. TCRdb reprocessed the 5' RACE reads with MiXCR, giving one entry per CDR3 protein. Seen here are roughly 380,000 distinct CDR3 sequences, around 27% observed once, and the top ten hold roughly 13%. Per germline, CDR1 SNHLY and CDR2 FYNNEI. V shed 8 bases and J shed 2 bases, with 9 bases lying between them. This CDR3 contains 12 residues. The sample belongs to a study of T-cell memory formation after mild COVID-19. In the study overall: TCR clusters were largely donor specific.

Study conclusions and caveats: The study found balanced CD4/CD8 in clones contracting day 15 to 85 and a CD4+ lean in later expanders. The study detected some responding clones in pre-infection memory, suggesting cross-reactive memory joined.

The sample taken for sequencing was PBMCs or a T cell subset sorted from them (not recorded which). The sequence was obtained from an adult woman who had mild COVID-19 (a few samples of this study predate the infection). Cell type and time point are not known. The V and J genes are TRBV2 and TRBJ2-5; no clear D. The CDR3: CASGSYQETQYF. The CDR3 DNA reads TGTGCCAGCGGGTCATATCAAGAGACCCAGTACTTC.